This T cell receptor beta chain appears in the sequencing data of a study of T cell repertoires in cytomegalovirus infection. TCRdb ran MiXCR on the reads and lists one entry per CDR3 protein. This table holds 350,000 to 500,000 distinct CDR3 sequences, approximately 32% found once. Study results and caveats: Dominating the ex vivo response were HLA-C-restricted CMV-specific TCR beta clonotypes.

CDR1 MNHEY and CDR2 SVGEGT come from the germline V gene. The CDR3 is made up of 13 amino acids. With 4 bases removed from V and 18 bases from J, the gap between germline ends came to 19 bases. Note on this clonotype: The antigen is unknown.

The chain has TRBV6-2 or TRBV6-3 and TRBJ1-6, with no clear D. Material: PBMCs. The receptor was isolated from a human donor in good health (CMV status not recorded). Some clones in this sample may be carry-over from other donors' samples. CDR3: CASSSTRASPGHF. CDR3 DNA: TGTGCCAGCAGTTCGACTCGGGCCAGCCCGGGCCACTTT.